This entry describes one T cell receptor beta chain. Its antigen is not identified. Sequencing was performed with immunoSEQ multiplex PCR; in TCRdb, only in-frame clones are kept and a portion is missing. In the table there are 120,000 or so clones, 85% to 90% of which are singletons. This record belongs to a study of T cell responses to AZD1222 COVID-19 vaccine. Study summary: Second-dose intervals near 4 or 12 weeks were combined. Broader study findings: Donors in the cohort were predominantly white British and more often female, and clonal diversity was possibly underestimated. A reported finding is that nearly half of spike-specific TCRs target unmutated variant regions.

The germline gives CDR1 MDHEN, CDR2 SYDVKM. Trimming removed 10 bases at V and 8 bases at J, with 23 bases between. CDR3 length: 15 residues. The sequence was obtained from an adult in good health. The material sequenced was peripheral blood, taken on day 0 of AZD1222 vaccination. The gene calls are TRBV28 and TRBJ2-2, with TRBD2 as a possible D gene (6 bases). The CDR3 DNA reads TGTGCCACCAGAGGACAATCGGCAGGGAGGGGGGAGCTGTTTTTT. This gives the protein CATRGQSAGRGELFF.